These 19 T cell receptor beta chains share one sample of origin, sequenced in a study of OX40 agonist ivuxolimab in advanced cancers. Repertoires were generated with immunoSEQ multiplex PCR, while TCRdb's copy carries only in-frame clones and drops some. Among roughly 70,000 clones, approximately 80% were seen once, and the ten largest hold over 6.5%. Sequencing was performed on CD4+ or CD8+ T cells sorted from blood, taken in a trial of the OX40 agonist ivuxolimab. Receptor source: an adult with an advanced solid tumor such as melanoma, head and neck, liver or kidney cancer.

The chain uses TRBV10-3 and TRBJ2-7; 11 bases match TRBD2. The CDR3 spans 18 residues. V lost 4 bases to trimming and J lost 3 bases; unmatched junction nucleotides: 14. Germline lookup yields CDR1 ENHRY and CDR2 SYGVKD. CDR3 amino acids: CAISGGDPGLAEDYEQYF. CDR3 in DNA: TGTGCCATCAGTGGAGGGGACCCGGGACTAGCGGAGGACTACGAGCAGTACTTC.

This chain uses TRBV30 with TRBJ2-1; 12 positions match TRBD2. CDR3 length equals 14 residues. CDR1 and CDR2 (germline): GTSNPN, SVGIG (reference sequence). Trimming at V came to 0 bases and at J to 10 bases, leaving 4 bases not matched to a gene. CDR3 coding DNA: TGTGCCTGGAGTGTTTCTGGACTAGCGGGGGAGCAGTTCTTC. It translates to CAWSVSGLAGEQFF.

This chain uses TRBV6-5 with TRBJ1-1; D call uncertain. This CDR3 spans 13 amino acids. The germline V gene has CDR1 MNHEY and CDR2 SVGAGI. V was trimmed by 6 bases and J by 2 bases, leaving 10 bases between them. This CDR3 is CASRRNSNTEAFF. The CDR3 DNA reads as TGTGCCAGCAGGCGGAATAGTAACACTGAAGCTTTCTTT.

As regards this clone: This sample includes further DNA sequences coding for the same CDR3. The chain combines TRBV19 with TRBJ2-1; D unclear. V was clipped by 0 bases and J by 8 bases, with 14 bases between them. Germline V CDR1 and CDR2: LNHDA, SQIVND (reference sequence). The CDR3 has 15 residues. The CDR3 bases are TGTGCCAGTAGTATAGAGGCAGGAGTGGCATATGAGCAGTTCTTC. It encodes CASSIEAGVAYEQFF.

This rearrangement joins TRBV10-3 to TRBJ2-1, with no clear D. Trimming left V 2 bases short and J 4 bases short, with 6 bases between. Germline V gene sequence: CDR1 ENHRY, CDR2 SYGVKD. There are 13 residues in the CDR3. The CDR3 region has the DNA TGTGCCATCAGTGAGGTCCAATACAATGAGCAGTTCTTC. Encoded protein: CAISEVQYNEQFF.

The chain recombines TRBV30 with TRBJ2-3; weak D call: TRBD2 (7 bases). CDR3 length equals 13 residues. Germline V gene lookup returns CDR1 GTSNPN and CDR2 SVGIG (reference sequence). V lost 4 bases, J lost 6 bases, and 14 bases lay in between. Here the CDR3 DNA reads TGTGCCTGGACCGAAGGGGGGGCGGATACGCAGTATTTT. Its protein is CAWTEGGADTQYF. The full variable domain, in which reference TRBV30 and TRBJ2-3 provide the parts outside the CDR3, is SQTIHQWPATLVQPVGSPLSLECTVEGTSNPNLYWYRQAAGRGLQLLFYSVGIGQISSEVPQNLSASRPQDRQFILSSKKLLLSDSGFYLCAWTEGGADTQYFGPGTRLTVL.

The J gene is TRBJ2-3, the V gene TRBV13; D not resolved. The V gene's germline CDR1 is PRHDT and CDR2 FYEKMQ (reference sequence). The V end was cut by 3 bases, the J end by 6 bases, with 4 bases between. The CDR3 is 11 residues long. CDR3 coding DNA: TGTGCCAGCAGCTTTTTTGATACGCAGTATTTT. Its translation: CASSFFDTQYF.

This clone has a single count. The V call is TRBV28, the J call TRBJ2-7, with 14 bases lining up with TRBD2. The CDR3 is 12 residues long. The V and J ends lost 4 bases and 13 bases, in that order; junction bases with no gene match: 3. Germline CDR1 is MDHEN and CDR2 is SYDVKM. CDR3 coding DNA: TGTGCCAGCAGTTCGGGGACTAGCGGGAGTTACTTC. It yields the protein CASSSGTSGSYF. The variable domain in full, with the rest retrieved from reference TRBV28 and TRBJ2-7, is DVKVTQSSRYLVKRTGEKVFLECVQDMDHENMFWYRQDPGLGLRLIYFSYDVKMKEKGDIPEGYSVSREKKERFSLILESASTNQTSMYLCASSSGTSGSYFGPGTRLTVT.

A remark on this clone: The junction shows a germline mismatch at one end, possibly a read error. This rearrangement joins TRBV2 to TRBJ2-7, with D tentatively TRBD2 (6 bases). CDR1 SNHLY and CDR2 FYNNEI come from the germline V gene. There are 16 residues in the CDR3. Here the CDR3 DNA reads TGTGCCGGCAGTGATCTCGTGGGAGGACTCTCCTACGAGCAGTACTTC. This sequence encodes CAGSDLVGGLSYEQYF. The entire variable domain, with the rest obtained from reference TRBV2 and TRBJ2-7, is as follows: EPEVTQTPSHQVTQMGQEVILRCVPISNHLYFYWYRQILGQKVEFLVSFYNNEISEKSEIFDDQFSVERPDGSNFTLKIRSTKLEDSAMYFCAGSDLVGGLSYEQYFGPGTRLTVT.

The chain employs TRBV5-4 and TRBJ1-2; D gene ambiguous. The CDR3 loop spans 15 amino acids. V dropped 6 bases and J dropped 4 bases, with 19 bases sitting between them. From germline, CDR1 is SGHNT and CDR2 YYREEE (reference sequence). CDR3 sequence (DNA): TGTGCCAGCAACCACGCCGGGGAGCGAGGCTATGGCTACACCTTC. It encodes CASNHAGERGYGYTF.

This chain connects TRBV13 to TRBJ2-7; D tentatively fits TRBD1 or TRBD2 (5 bases each). Germline loops: CDR1 PRHDT, CDR2 FYEKMQ (reference sequence). Trimming took off 5 bases at V and 6 bases at J, with 20 bases between the two ends. The CDR3 is 15 amino acids. In nucleotides, the CDR3 is TGTGCCAGCAGCCACTCCGGGACCCCAGCAAGCGAGCAGTACTTC. As protein: CASSHSGTPASEQYF.

This clone was seen once. The chain employs TRBV7-9 and TRBJ2-2; D not certain. The ends were cut back, 4 bases at V and 3 bases at J, with 6 bases in the middle. Germline V gene data show CDR1 as SEHNR and CDR2 as FQNEAQ (reference sequence). This CDR3 has 13 amino acids. CDR3 protein: CASSSQYTGELFF. The CDR3 DNA reads TGTGCCAGCAGCTCCCAATACACCGGGGAGCTGTTTTTT.

The chain combines TRBV4-3 with TRBJ1-3; D is unresolved. The CDR3 has 18 amino acids. Germline lookup yields CDR1 LGHNA and CDR2 YSLEER. Trimming shortened V by 0 bases and J by 1 base, and 16 bases separated the two germline ends. The CDR3 spells CASSQEKTPFGSGNTIYF. For the CDR3, the DNA is TGCGCCAGCAGCCAAGAAAAGACACCATTTGGGTCTGGAAACACCATATATTTT.

V usage is TRBV13 and J usage is TRBJ1-2; tentatively, D is TRBD1 (5 bases). The germline V and J ends were trimmed by 4 bases and 5 bases, with 14 bases remaining between them. The CDR3 consists of 14 residues. CDR1 PRHDT and CDR2 FYEKMQ come from the germline V gene (reference sequence). The CDR3 nucleotides read TGTGCCAGCAGCTACGGGACTGATATATATGGCTACACCTTC. It encodes CASSYGTDIYGYTF.

Only a few counts were recorded for this clone. The chain employs TRBV7-9 and TRBJ2-3; D possibly corresponds to TRBD2 (6 bases). The V gene's germline CDR1 is SEHNR and CDR2 FQNEAQ (reference sequence). V was clipped by 8 bases and J by 2 bases, with 14 bases between them. CDR3 length equals 14 residues. The CDR3 coding sequence is TGTGCCAGCGGGGGACTTAACCCCACAGATACGCAGTATTTT. It specifies CASGGLNPTDTQYF.

The chain is built from TRBV6-4 and TRBJ2-6, with D uncertain. There are 14 residues in the CDR3. CDR1 is MRHNA, CDR2 SNTAGT, per germline. V lost 2 bases and J 0 bases, leaving 2 bases between the germline ends. Here the CDR3 reads CASSDVSGANVLTF. In nucleotides, the CDR3 is TGTGCCAGCAGTGACGTCTCTGGGGCCAACGTCCTGACTTTC.

The V call is TRBV18, the J call TRBJ2-1, with 9 bases lining up with TRBD2. The CDR3 loop spans 17 amino acids. Germline V gene data show CDR1 as KGHSH and CDR2 as LQKENI. V gave up 0 bases and J gave up 6 bases; unmatched junction bases: 9. CDR3 DNA sequence: TGTGCCAGCTCACCACCAGCGGCTAGCGGGGCCGGCAATGAGCAGTTCTTC. Its translation is CASSPPAASGAGNEQFF.

This clone was observed a handful of times. The chain recombines TRBV28 with TRBJ1-4; D unclear. The V end was cut by 6 bases, the J end by 7 bases, with 12 bases between. CDR1 and CDR2 from the germline V gene are MDHEN and SYDVKM. The CDR3 runs to 13 residues. Here the CDR3 reads CASRTLIGEKLFF. The CDR3 nucleotides read TGTGCCAGCAGAACATTAATAGGTGAAAAACTGTTTTTT.

This chain connects TRBV5-1 to TRBJ2-3; 9 bases line up with TRBD2. CDR1 and CDR2 from the germline V gene are SGHRS and YFSETQ. This CDR3 spans 14 amino acids. The J segment lost 7 bases and the V segment lost 0 bases, leaving 3 bases of the junction unmatched. In DNA form, the CDR3 reads TGCGCCAGCAGCTTGGCCCTAGCGGGGAATACGCAGTATTTT. Its translation is CASSLALAGNTQYF. The entire variable domain, with the rest obtained from reference TRBV5-1 and TRBJ2-3, is as follows: KAGVTQTPRYLIKTRGQQVTLSCSPISGHRSVSWYQQTPGQGLQFLFEYFSETQRNKGNFPGRFSGRQFSNSRSEMNVSTLELGDSALYLCASSLALAGNTQYFGPGTRLTVL.